The 2 T cell receptor beta chains presented below share a single source sample, sequenced in a study of early T cells in non-severe SARS-CoV-2 infection. TCRdb reprocessed the 5' RACE reads with MiXCR, giving one entry per CDR3 protein. The sample lists about 77,000 distinct CDR3 sequences; roughly 4.7% were seen once. The specimen comprised whole blood, sampled at baseline. The receptors were sampled from an adult who was a healthcare worker with PCR-confirmed SARS-CoV-2 infection or an uninfected control (not recorded which).

The CDR3 reads CAWSATSHPVAGELFF. CDR3 nucleotides: TGTGCCTGGAGTGCGACTTCCCACCCGGTTGCCGGGGAGCTGTTTTTT. This chain joins TRBV30 and TRBJ2-2; D uncertain. V was trimmed by 1 base and J by 6 bases, leaving 18 bases between them. The CDR3 contains 16 residues. Germline V gene lookup returns CDR1 GTSNPN and CDR2 SVGIG (reference sequence).

This clonotype was counted between two and nine times. CDR3 coding DNA: TGTGCCAGCAGCTTATATGCTAGCGGGAGTCTAGAGACCCAGTACTTC. Amino acid sequence: CASSLYASGSLETQYF. This sequence joins TRBV7-9 and TRBJ2-5; 10 bases line up with TRBD2. Trimming took 2 bases from V and 4 from J; bases not matched to a gene: 7. The CDR3 totals 16 residues. Looked up from germline, CDR1 is SEHNR and CDR2 is FQNEAQ (reference sequence).